The rows below give T cell receptor beta chains drawn from one sample of a study of T cells generated in artificial thymic organoids. TCRdb reprocessed the 5' RACE reads via MiXCR and lists one record per CDR3 protein. The data hold over 6,500 distinct CDR3 sequences, with 15% to 20% observed a single time. Sequenced input: naive CD8+ T cells from the thymus. Source of these receptors: a human donor who gave cord blood stem cells for thymic organoid culture, a cardiac surgery patient who gave postnatal thymus, or a blood donor (not recorded which). CDR3s include the opening cysteine and the closing phenylalanine or tryptophan. The size entry is marked missing in some rows and otherwise reads once, few, many or a size class.

clone size: medium-sized
V gene: TRBV9
J gene: TRBJ1-1
CDR3 protein: CASSDPPNRAPGCVTEAFF

clone size: few
V gene: TRBV4-1
J gene: TRBJ2-1
CDR3 protein: CASSQWGGRPIEQFF

clone size: medium-sized
V gene: TRBV28
J gene: TRBJ2-3
CDR3 protein: CASSLMGGTSTDTQYF

clone size: medium-sized
V gene: TRBV4-1
J gene: TRBJ2-7
CDR3 protein: CASSQALTGWLGQYF

clone size: .
V gene: TRBV4-1
J gene: TRBJ2-2
CDR3 protein: CASSQTDRGGTGELFF

clone size: many
V gene: TRBV5-1
J gene: TRBJ1-1
CDR3 protein: CASSLVRGVEAFF

clone size: .
V gene: TRBV5-6
J gene: TRBJ2-7
CDR3 protein: CASSYTTYEQYF

clone size: medium-sized
V gene: TRBV6-1
J gene: TRBJ1-5
CDR3 protein: CASSEGQAYSNQPQHF

clone size: medium-sized
V gene: TRBV4-1
J gene: TRBJ2-7
CDR3 protein: CASSHFSGGYEQYF

clone size: .
V gene: TRBV12-3/TRBV12-4
J gene: TRBJ2-3
CDR3 protein: CASSLARAEQGDTQYF

clone size: many
V gene: TRBV7-8
J gene: TRBJ1-2
CDR3 protein: CASSLIVRAGQGVRRGYTF

clone size: .
V gene: TRBV4-1
J gene: TRBJ2-5
CDR3 protein: CASSRGQETQYF

clone size: few
V gene: TRBV5-1
J gene: TRBJ2-7
CDR3 protein: CASSPGQGAVAYEQYF

clone size: once
V gene: TRBV15
J gene: TRBJ2-7
CDR3 protein: CATSSEGPFYEQYF

clone size: many
V gene: TRBV20-1
J gene: TRBJ2-1
CDR3 protein: CSAPSGPPNEQFF

clone size: medium-sized
V gene: TRBV12-3/TRBV12-4
J gene: TRBJ2-5
CDR3 protein: CASSSTSGRGETQYF

clone size: many
V gene: TRBV12-3/TRBV12-4
J gene: TRBJ2-5
CDR3 protein: CASSLSLGELQETQYF

clone size: medium-sized
V gene: TRBV11-2
J gene: TRBJ2-3
CDR3 protein: CASSFGQRGRTDTQYF

clone size: many
V gene: TRBV12-3/TRBV12-4
J gene: TRBJ2-1
CDR3 protein: CASSSHLLDTTLREYNEQFF

clone size: .
V gene: TRBV7-8
J gene: TRBJ1-2
CDR3 protein: CASSLETSLGYTF

clone size: .
V gene: TRBV20-1
J gene: TRBJ2-7
CDR3 protein: CSASLGTPEIYEQYF

clone size: medium-sized
V gene: TRBV3-1
J gene: TRBJ2-7
CDR3 protein: CASSQPLGTESSYEQYF

clone size: few
V gene: TRBV6-1
J gene: TRBJ1-1
CDR3 protein: CASKEGPNTEAFF

clone size: .
V gene: TRBV6-6
J gene: TRBJ2-1
CDR3 protein: CASRHPGLDDNEQFF

clone size: many
V gene: TRBV15
J gene: TRBJ2-1
CDR3 protein: CATSNLAGGEQFF

clone size: medium-sized
V gene: TRBV19
J gene: TRBJ2-7
CDR3 protein: CASSMGGSPYEQYF

clone size: medium-sized
V gene: TRBV12-3/TRBV12-4
J gene: TRBJ1-5
CDR3 protein: CASSFGGGYSNQPQHF

clone size: few
V gene: TRBV27
J gene: TRBJ2-1
CDR3 protein: CASSPGTGGLAPKLDEQFF

clone size: many
V gene: TRBV19
J gene: TRBJ2-7
CDR3 protein: CASSMGLLSYEQYF

clone size: medium-sized
V gene: TRBV27
J gene: TRBJ1-5
CDR3 protein: CASSKSGINQPQHF

clone size: few
V gene: TRBV3-1
J gene: TRBJ2-5
CDR3 protein: CASSQDGTSKETQYF

clone size: few
V gene: TRBV7-9
J gene: TRBJ1-5
CDR3 protein: CASSQGTDNQPQHF

clone size: .
V gene: TRBV5-1
J gene: TRBJ2-1
CDR3 protein: CASSLAGVPYYNEQFF

clone size: once
V gene: TRBV27
J gene: TRBJ1-6
CDR3 protein: CASRFGLDNSPLHF

clone size: medium-sized
V gene: TRBV27
J gene: TRBJ1-2
CDR3 protein: CASSLFRGGTYGYTF

clone size: .
V gene: TRBV4-3
J gene: TRBJ2-1
CDR3 protein: CASSHVGPEVNEQFF

clone size: few
V gene: TRBV27
J gene: TRBJ2-2
CDR3 protein: CASSLFGEGTGELFF